The source of this T cell receptor (beta chain) is a study of T cell clonotyping in hematopoietic cell transplantation (dated by TCRdb to the early 2020s). About the investigation overall: The study collected 110 to 150 blood samples from some 35 consecutive transplant recipients and their related donors. Patient recruitment ran from 2015 to early 2017, and follow-up continued until September 2020 or death. Samples from five or six patients were taken at acute graft-versus-host disease onset and compared with samples from patients who never developed GVHD. Points the paper makes about the study in general: The sample size was limited, and because cells were not sorted, the contributions of CD4 and CD8 repertoires could not be separated. Recipient TCR diversity fell after transplant, with pathologically expanded clonotypes rising progressively from day 30 to day 180. Only a small fraction of recipient repertoires overlapped donor repertoires, with over 95% appearing de novo at the given depth. Broader TCR repertoire diversity after transplant was predicted by Inverse Simpson Index values from donors and from recipients before transplant.

The immunoSEQ assay, a bias-controlled multiplex PCR using V- and J-specific primers, was used to amplify TCR beta CDR3 regions from genomic DNA. In a second PCR step, the CDR3 amplicons were tagged with a proprietary barcode plus Illumina adapter sequences. An Illumina MiSeq instrument was used to sequence the CDR3 libraries. The paper's processing steps were these. Export and quality control were handled in immunoSEQ Analyzer 3.0, while downstream analyses relied on R Bioconductor and Immunarch. Only productive rearrangements in the normalized downsampled data set were used to calculate repertoire metrics. Clonotypes larger than 5 templates in the normalized cohort were defined as pathologically expanded. The Inverse Simpson Index was used to measure repertoire diversity. To capture all clonotypes, CMV-specificity analyses were performed on the non-normalized data set. In its TCRdb copy, this immuneACCESS table keeps in-frame sequences only and misses some clones. Where compared with another copy, unresolved V genes explain less than half of these, and the others have no known cause. D and trimming come from the DNA, and the V and J calls and clone size come from that table. The sample data list around 9,000 clones, and more than 80% of these were observed just once. Approximately 51% of the sample goes to the ten largest clones.

The meaning of the sample's time point label: recipient sample taken at acute GVHD onset. Blood from recipients was drawn roughly 28 days before transplant, then again at days 30, 100 and 180 after transplant. Using Nuclei Lysis Solution, genomic DNA was extracted from unfractionated peripheral blood mononuclear cells that were either fresh or cryopreserved. About this clone itself: The antigen it recognizes is unknown. One base away there is no much larger clone; base qualities are not given.

V gives up 2 bases and J gives up 3 bases, and the segment between their germline ends measures 11 bases. From its cysteine to its phenylalanine, the CDR3 spans 14 amino acids. Only CDR3 DNA is held: 42 bases, read in frame from base 1. From the germline V gene, CDR1 is MDHEN and CDR2 is SYDVKM. The chain uses TRBV28 and TRBJ2-7; no D segment can be confidently identified. The sequences come from PBMCs, collected at the time of graft-versus-host disease after allogeneic stem cell transplant. This clonotype was obtained from a male patient aged 60 to 75 who had an allogeneic stem cell transplant from an unrelated donor, so the T cells may come from the graft donor. Some clones in this sample may be carry-over from other donors' samples. The bases are TGTGCCAGCAGTTTAGGTCGGATGATCTACGAGCAGTACTTC. It translates to CASSLGRMIYEQYF.